This T cell receptor (beta chain) was profiled in a study of T cells in localized non-small cell lung cancer. Measured with immunoSEQ multiplex PCR; TCRdb has only the in-frame clones, and not every one. This sample yields tens of thousands of clones, of which 87% are seen a single time; about 16% belongs to the top ten. V lost 3 bases and J lost 0, with 9 bases in between. This CDR3 spans 15 amino acids. Per the germline V gene, CDR1 is SEHNR and CDR2 is FQNEAQ (reference sequence). The genes are TRBV7-9 and TRBJ1-5, with TRBD1 as a possible D gene (5 bases). This receptor was taken from a man aged 35-75 years with stage I squamous cell lung carcinoma. The sample here was peripheral blood, taken before any cancer treatment. Here the CDR3 reads CASSLGDYSNQPQHF. The CDR3 DNA reads TGTGCCAGCAGCTTGGGGGATTATAGCAATCAGCCCCAGCATTTT.